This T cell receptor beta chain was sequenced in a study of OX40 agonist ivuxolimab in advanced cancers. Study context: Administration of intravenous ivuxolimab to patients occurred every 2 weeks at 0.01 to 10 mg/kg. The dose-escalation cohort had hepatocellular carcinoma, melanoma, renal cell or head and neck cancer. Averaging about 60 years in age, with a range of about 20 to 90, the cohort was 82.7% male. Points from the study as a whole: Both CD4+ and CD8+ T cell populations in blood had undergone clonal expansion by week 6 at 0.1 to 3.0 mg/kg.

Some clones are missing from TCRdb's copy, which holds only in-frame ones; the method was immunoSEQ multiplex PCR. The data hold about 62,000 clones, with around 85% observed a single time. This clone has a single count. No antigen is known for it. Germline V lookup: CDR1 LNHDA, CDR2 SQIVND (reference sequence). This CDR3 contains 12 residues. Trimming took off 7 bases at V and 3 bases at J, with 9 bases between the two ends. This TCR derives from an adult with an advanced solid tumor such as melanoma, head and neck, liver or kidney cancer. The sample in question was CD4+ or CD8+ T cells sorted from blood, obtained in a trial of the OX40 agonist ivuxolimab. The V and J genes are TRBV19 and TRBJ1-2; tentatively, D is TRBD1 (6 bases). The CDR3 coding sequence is TGTGCCAGTACGGACAGAGACTATGGCTACACCTTC. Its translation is CASTDRDYGYTF.